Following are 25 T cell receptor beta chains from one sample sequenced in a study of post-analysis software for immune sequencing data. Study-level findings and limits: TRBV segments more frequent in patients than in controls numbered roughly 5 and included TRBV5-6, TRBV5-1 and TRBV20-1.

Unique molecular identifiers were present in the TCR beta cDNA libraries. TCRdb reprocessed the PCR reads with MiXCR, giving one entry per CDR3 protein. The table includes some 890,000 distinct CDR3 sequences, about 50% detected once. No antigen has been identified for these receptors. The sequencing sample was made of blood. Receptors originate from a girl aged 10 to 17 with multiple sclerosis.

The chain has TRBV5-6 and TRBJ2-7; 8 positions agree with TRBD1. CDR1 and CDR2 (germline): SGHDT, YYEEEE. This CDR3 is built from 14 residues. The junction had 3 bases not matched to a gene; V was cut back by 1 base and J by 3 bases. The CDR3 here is CASSLRDRLYEQYF. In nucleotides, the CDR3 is TGTGCCAGCAGCTTGAGGGACAGGCTCTACGAGCAGTACTTC.

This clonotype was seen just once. Here the CDR3 reads CSVGRTVGGGEAFF. The DNA of the CDR3 is TGCAGCGTTGGGAGAACCGTAGGGGGGGGTGAAGCTTTCTTT. This rearrangement joins TRBV29-1 to TRBJ1-1, with D tentatively TRBD1 (6 bases). From germline, CDR1 is SQVTM and CDR2 ANQGSEA. Trimming left V 4 bases short and J 7 bases short, with 19 bases between. The CDR3 contains 14 residues.

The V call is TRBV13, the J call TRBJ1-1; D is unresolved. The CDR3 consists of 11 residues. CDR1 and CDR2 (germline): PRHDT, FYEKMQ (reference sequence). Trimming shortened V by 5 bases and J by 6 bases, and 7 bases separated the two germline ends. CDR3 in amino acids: CASSRNAEAFF. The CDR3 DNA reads TGTGCCAGCAGCCGAAACGCTGAAGCTTTCTTT.

CDR3 protein: CASGTPRGLIYEQYF. CDR3 bases: TGTGCCAGCGGAACCCCGAGAGGGCTGATCTACGAGCAGTACTTC. The genes are TRBV6-6 and TRBJ2-7; D may be TRBD2 (5 bases). Looked up from germline, CDR1 is MNHNY and CDR2 is SVGAGI (reference sequence). This CDR3 is built from 15 residues. V was cut by 8 bases and J by 3 bases, with 20 bases left in between.

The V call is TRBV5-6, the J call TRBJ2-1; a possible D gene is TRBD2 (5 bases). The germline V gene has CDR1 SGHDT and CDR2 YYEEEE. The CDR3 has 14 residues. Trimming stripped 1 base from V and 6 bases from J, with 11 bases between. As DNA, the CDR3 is TGTGCCAGCAGCTTGAGGCCGGGGTCCAATGAGCAGTTCTTC. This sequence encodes CASSLRPGSNEQFF.

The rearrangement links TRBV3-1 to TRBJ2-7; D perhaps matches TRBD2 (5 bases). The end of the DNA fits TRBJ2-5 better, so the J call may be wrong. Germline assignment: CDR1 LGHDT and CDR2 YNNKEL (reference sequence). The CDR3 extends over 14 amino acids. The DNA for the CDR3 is TGTGCCAGCAGCCATACCGGGAAAGAAGAGACCCAGTACTTC. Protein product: CASSHTGKEETQYF.

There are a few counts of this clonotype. CDR3 bases: TGTGCCAGCAGCCCCCCATACAGAGCCTGCGAGCAGTACTTC. Protein product: CASSPPYRACEQYF. This chain joins TRBV12-3 or TRBV12-4 and TRBJ2-7, with D uncertain. V lost 6 bases, J lost 6 bases, and 18 bases lay in between. The CDR3 sequence is 14 residues long.

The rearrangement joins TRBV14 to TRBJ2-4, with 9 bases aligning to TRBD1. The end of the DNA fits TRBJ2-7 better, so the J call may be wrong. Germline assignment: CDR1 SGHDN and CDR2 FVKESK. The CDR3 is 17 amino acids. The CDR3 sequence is CASSRPTGQGLSYEQYF. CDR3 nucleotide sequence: TGTGCCAGCAGCCGCCCCACGGGACAGGGACTTTCCTACGAGCAGTACTTC.

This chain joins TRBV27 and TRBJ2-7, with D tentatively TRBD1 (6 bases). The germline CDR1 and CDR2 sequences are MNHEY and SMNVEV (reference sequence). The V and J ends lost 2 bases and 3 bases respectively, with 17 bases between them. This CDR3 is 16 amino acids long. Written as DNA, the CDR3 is TGTGCCAGCAGTTTAAGGCCGGACAGTTGGAACTACGAGCAGTACTTC. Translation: CASSLRPDSWNYEQYF.

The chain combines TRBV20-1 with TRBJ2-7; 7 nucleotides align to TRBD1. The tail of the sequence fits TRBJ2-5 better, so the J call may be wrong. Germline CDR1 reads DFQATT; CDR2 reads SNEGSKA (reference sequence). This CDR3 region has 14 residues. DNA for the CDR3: TGCAGTGCCACAGGGGACAGCCATCAAGAGACCCAGTACTTC. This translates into CSATGDSHQETQYF.

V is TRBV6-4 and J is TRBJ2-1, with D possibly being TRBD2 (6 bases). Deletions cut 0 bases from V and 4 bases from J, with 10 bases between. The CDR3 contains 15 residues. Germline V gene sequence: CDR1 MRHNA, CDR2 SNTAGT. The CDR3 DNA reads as TGTGCCAGCAGTGACTCGGGAGGTGGGTACAATGAGCAGTTCTTC. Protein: CASSDSGGGYNEQFF.

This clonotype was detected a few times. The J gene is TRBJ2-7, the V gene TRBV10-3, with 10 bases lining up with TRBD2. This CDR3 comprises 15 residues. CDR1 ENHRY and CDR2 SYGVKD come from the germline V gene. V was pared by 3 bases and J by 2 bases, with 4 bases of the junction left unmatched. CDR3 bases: TGTGCCATCAGTGACTCTAGCGGGAGCCCCTACGAGCAGTACTTC. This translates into CAISDSSGSPYEQYF.

The CDR3 protein is CATTKAGQYNEQFF. CDR3 sequence (DNA): TGTGCCACCACGAAGGCAGGTCAATACAATGAGCAGTTCTTC. This chain connects TRBV27 to TRBJ2-1; the D is unclear. Trimming shortened V by 10 bases and J by 4 bases, and 17 bases separated the two germline ends. The CDR3 runs 14 residues. The germline gives CDR1 MNHEY, CDR2 SMNVEV (reference sequence).

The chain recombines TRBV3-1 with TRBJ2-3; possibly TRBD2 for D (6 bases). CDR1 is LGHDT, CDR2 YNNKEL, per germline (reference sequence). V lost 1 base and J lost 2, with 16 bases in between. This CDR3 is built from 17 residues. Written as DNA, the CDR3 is TGTGCCAGCAGCCAAGTCGGGAGCGGGCCCCACACAGATACGCAGTATTTT. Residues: CASSQVGSGPHTDTQYF.

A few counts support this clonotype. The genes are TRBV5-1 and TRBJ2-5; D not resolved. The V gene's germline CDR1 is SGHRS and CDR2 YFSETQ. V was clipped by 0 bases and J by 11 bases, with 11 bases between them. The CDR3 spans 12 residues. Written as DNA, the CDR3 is TGCGCCAGCAGCTTGGGGAGTAGCCAGCAGTACTTC. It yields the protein CASSLGSSQQYF.

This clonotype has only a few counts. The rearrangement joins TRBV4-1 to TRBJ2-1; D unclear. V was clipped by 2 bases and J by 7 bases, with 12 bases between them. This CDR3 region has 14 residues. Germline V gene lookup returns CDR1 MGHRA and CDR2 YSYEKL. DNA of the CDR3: TGCGCCAGCAGCCAAAGTGCCCCACGGAATGAGCAGTTCTTC. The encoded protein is CASSQSAPRNEQFF.

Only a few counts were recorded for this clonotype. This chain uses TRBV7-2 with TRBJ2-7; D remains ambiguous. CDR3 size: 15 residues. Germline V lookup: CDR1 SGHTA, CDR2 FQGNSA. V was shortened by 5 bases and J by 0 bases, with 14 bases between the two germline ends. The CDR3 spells CASSIGPGRSYEQYF. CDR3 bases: TGTGCCAGCAGCATTGGGCCTGGACGCTCCTACGAGCAGTACTTC.

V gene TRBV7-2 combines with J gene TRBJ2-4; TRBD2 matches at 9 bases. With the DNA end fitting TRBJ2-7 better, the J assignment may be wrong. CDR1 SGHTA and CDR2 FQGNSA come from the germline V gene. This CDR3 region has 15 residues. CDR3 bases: TGTGCCAGCAGCTTACAAGGCGGGAGGGCCTACGAGCAGTACTTC. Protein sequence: CASSLQGGRAYEQYF.

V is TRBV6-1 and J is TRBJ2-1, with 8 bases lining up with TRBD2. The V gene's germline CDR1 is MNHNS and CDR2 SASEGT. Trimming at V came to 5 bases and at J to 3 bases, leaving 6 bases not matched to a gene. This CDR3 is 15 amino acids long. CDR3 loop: CASSIATSGYNEQFF. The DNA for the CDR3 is TGTGCCAGCAGTATCGCCACTAGCGGCTACAATGAGCAGTTCTTC.

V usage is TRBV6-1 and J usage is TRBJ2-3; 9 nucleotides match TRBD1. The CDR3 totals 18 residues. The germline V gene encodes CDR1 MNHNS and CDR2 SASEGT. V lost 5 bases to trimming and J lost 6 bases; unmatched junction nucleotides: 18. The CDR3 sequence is CASSPRSHPGQGVDTQYF. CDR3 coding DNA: TGTGCCAGCAGTCCCCGATCACACCCGGGACAGGGAGTTGATACGCAGTATTTT.

In DNA, the CDR3 is TGTGCCAGCAGTCCAGCCTACAGGGTATTCACCGAGCAGTACTTC. It encodes CASSPAYRVFTEQYF. V and J are TRBV12-3 or TRBV12-4 and TRBJ2-7; TRBD1 might be the D (6 bases). This CDR3 region has 15 residues. The V end was cut by 5 bases, the J end by 6 bases, with 20 bases between.

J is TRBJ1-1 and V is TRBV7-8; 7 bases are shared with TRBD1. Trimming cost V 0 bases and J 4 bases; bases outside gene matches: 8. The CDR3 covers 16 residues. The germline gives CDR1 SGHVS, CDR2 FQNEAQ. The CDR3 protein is CASSLAPWTGLTEAFF. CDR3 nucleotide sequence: TGTGCCAGCAGCTTAGCACCATGGACAGGCCTCACTGAAGCTTTCTTT.

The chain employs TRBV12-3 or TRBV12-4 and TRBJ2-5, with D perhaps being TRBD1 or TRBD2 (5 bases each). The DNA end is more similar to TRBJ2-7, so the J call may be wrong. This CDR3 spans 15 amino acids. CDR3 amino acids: CASSLGSGEGYEQYF. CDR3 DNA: TGTGCCAGCAGTTTAGGATCCGGAGAGGGGTACGAGCAGTACTTC.

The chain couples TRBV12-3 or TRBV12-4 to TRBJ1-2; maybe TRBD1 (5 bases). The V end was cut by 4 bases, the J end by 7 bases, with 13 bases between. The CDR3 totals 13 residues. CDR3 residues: CASSSQTDFGYTF. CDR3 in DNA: TGTGCCAGCAGTTCTCAGACAGACTTTGGCTACACCTTC.

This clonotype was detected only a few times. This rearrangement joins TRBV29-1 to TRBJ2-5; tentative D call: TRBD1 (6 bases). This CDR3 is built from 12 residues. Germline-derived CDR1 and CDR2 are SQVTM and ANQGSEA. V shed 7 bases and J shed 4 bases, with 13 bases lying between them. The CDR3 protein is CSANRVVETQYF. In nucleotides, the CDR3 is TGCAGCGCCAACAGGGTTGTAGAGACCCAGTACTTC.